The 24 T cell receptor beta chains in this list originate from one sample, sequenced in a study of blood T cell repertoires in COVID-19. This table comes from immunoSEQ multiplex PCR, and its TCRdb copy is limited to in-frame clones, with some not included. In the table there are some 250,000 clones, nearly 90% of which are singletons. The specimen sequenced was peripheral blood. The source is a woman between 25 and 40 years old with acute or convalescent COVID-19.

The chain combines TRBV5-1 with TRBJ2-1; TRBD2 matches 10 bases. The CDR3 length is 15 residues. V gave up 1 base and J gave up 5 bases; unmatched junction bases: 3. Germline values: CDR1 SGHRS, CDR2 YFSETQ. The DNA of the CDR3 is TGCGCCAGCAGCTTGAGAACTAGCGGGAACAATGAGCAGTTCTTC. Translation: CASSLRTSGNNEQFF.

The chain employs TRBV5-1 and TRBJ2-1, with a possible D match to TRBD2 (5 bases). The ends were cut back, 1 base at V and 6 bases at J, with 8 bases in the middle. CDR1 and CDR2 (germline): SGHRS, YFSETQ. The CDR3 is made up of 13 amino acids. CDR3 sequence reads: CASSLTGSNEQFF. The DNA for the CDR3 is TGCGCCAGCAGCTTGACGGGGAGCAATGAGCAGTTCTTC.

V gene TRBV10-2 combines with J gene TRBJ2-3, with D possibly TRBD1 on 5 matching bases. In germline, CDR1 is WSHSY, CDR2 SAAADI. This CDR3 is 13 amino acids long. Trimming cost V 10 bases and J 6 bases, with 17 bases left between them. The CDR3 nucleotides are TGCGCCACTCAGGGCAGGGCCAAGGATACGCAGTATTTT. Translated, it gives CATQGRAKDTQYF.

The rearrangement joins TRBV18 to TRBJ2-1; D might be TRBD2 (6 bases). The germline gives CDR1 KGHSH, CDR2 LQKENI. V was cut by 3 bases and J by 0 bases, with 6 bases left in between. There are 14 residues in the CDR3. The CDR3 spells CASSPGGSYNEQFF. For the CDR3, the DNA is TGTGCCAGCTCACCGGGGGGCTCCTACAATGAGCAGTTCTTC.

The chain joins TRBV6-2 or TRBV6-3 to TRBJ2-1; 7 bases line up with TRBD1. This CDR3 contains 15 residues. With V trimmed by 0 bases and J by 4 bases, 3 bases remained unmatched. Germline CDR1 is MNHEY and CDR2 is SVGEGT. The CDR3 here is CASSYSGTDYNEQFF. The CDR3, as DNA: TGTGCCAGCAGTTACTCAGGGACAGATTACAATGAGCAGTTCTTC.

The V and J genes are TRBV9 and TRBJ2-1; D perhaps matches TRBD1 (6 bases). The CDR3 is 17 residues long. The ends were cut back, 0 bases at V and 0 bases at J, with 13 bases in the middle. Germline V gene lookup returns CDR1 SGDLS and CDR2 YYNGEE. CDR3 coding DNA: TGTGCCAGCAGCGTAGAGGCCCGGGACACCTCCTACAATGAGCAGTTCTTC. This encodes CASSVEARDTSYNEQFF.

The genes are TRBV19 and TRBJ2-5, with 11 bases aligning to TRBD2. Germline values: CDR1 LNHDA, CDR2 SQIVND (reference sequence). The CDR3 is made up of 16 amino acids. V was clipped by 2 bases and J by 1 base; unmatched bases: 3. DNA for the CDR3: TGTGCCAGTAGTATATGGACTAGCGGGCCCCAAGAGACCCAGTACTTC. Its protein is CASSIWTSGPQETQYF.

The chain is built from TRBV30 and TRBJ1-6; D possibly corresponds to TRBD1 (6 bases). Trimming pared 2 bases from V and 8 bases from J, leaving 13 bases between. Germline CDR1 is GTSNPN and CDR2 is SVGIG (reference sequence). This CDR3 has 14 residues. CDR3 DNA sequence: TGTGCCTGGAGTCGAAGGGGGTTGGATTCACCCCTCCACTTT. Residues: CAWSRRGLDSPLHF.

V usage is TRBV27 and J usage is TRBJ1-4; 7 nucleotides agree with TRBD1. Trimming removed 5 bases from V and 4 bases from J; junction bases left unmatched: 7. This CDR3 has 15 amino acids. The germline CDR1 and CDR2 sequences are MNHEY and SMNVEV (reference sequence). In nucleotides, the CDR3 is TGTGCCAGCAGTCGCCGGGACAGCCTTAATGAAAAACTGTTTTTT. Its translation: CASSRRDSLNEKLFF. The full variable domain, with the rest looked up from reference TRBV27 and TRBJ1-4, is EAQVTQNPRYLITVTGKKLTVTCSQNMNHEYMSWYRQDPGLGLRQIYYSMNVEVTDKGDVPEGYKVSRKEKRNFPLILESPSPNQTSLYFCASSRRDSLNEKLFFGSGTQLSVL.

The genes are TRBV4-3 and TRBJ2-3; TRBD2 agrees at 10 bases. J gave up 0 bases and V 2 bases, and 8 bases lay outside the gene matches. There are 18 residues in the CDR3. The V gene's germline CDR1 is LGHNA and CDR2 YSLEER. CDR3 DNA sequence: TGCGCCAGCAGCCAAAGAACCGTACTAGCGGGAAGCACAGATACGCAGTATTTT. It codes for CASSQRTVLAGSTDTQYF.

The chain combines TRBV19 with TRBJ1-1; 9 bases are a match to TRBD1. The CDR3 consists of 13 residues. The germline gives CDR1 LNHDA, CDR2 SQIVND (reference sequence). V trimming: 8 bases; J trimming: 3 bases; junction bases outside the gene matches: 4. CDR3 in amino acids: CASRRQGDTEAFF. Here the CDR3 DNA reads TGTGCCAGTCGACGACAGGGGGACACTGAAGCTTTCTTT.

The V call is TRBV6-5, the J call TRBJ1-1; no clear D gene. Germline CDR1 and CDR2: MNHEY and SVGAGI. The CDR3 has 14 amino acids. Trimming took 5 bases from V and 1 from J, leaving 11 bases between them. This CDR3 reads CASSIGQPNTEAFF. CDR3 DNA: TGTGCCAGCAGTATTGGGCAGCCGAACACTGAAGCTTTCTTT.

The chain carries TRBV18 and TRBJ2-1; D perhaps matches TRBD2 (5 bases). The V gene's germline CDR1 is KGHSH and CDR2 LQKENI. Trimming removed 3 bases from V and 2 bases from J, with 5 bases in between. The CDR3 has 13 amino acids. CDR3 DNA: TGTGCCAGCTCACCCGGGGCCTACAATGAGCAGTTCTTC. It codes for CASSPGAYNEQFF.

The V call is TRBV19, the J call TRBJ2-1; weak D call: TRBD2 (6 bases). V lost 3 bases to trimming and J lost 6 bases, with 15 bases between them. The CDR3 is made up of 15 amino acids. CDR1 is LNHDA and CDR2 is SQIVND in the germline V gene (reference sequence). The CDR3 loop reads CASSILTGASNEQFF. DNA of the CDR3: TGTGCCAGTAGTATTCTAACGGGAGCGAGCAATGAGCAGTTCTTC.

This chain links TRBV11-3 with TRBJ1-6; D gene ambiguous. The V end lost 5 bases, the J end lost 13 bases, and 12 bases lay between the germline ends. Germline CDR1 and CDR2: SGHNT and YENEEA. The CDR3 consists of 12 residues. In nucleotides, the CDR3 is TGTGCCAGCAGCCAGAATGATTGGCCCCTCCACTTT. Translation gives CASSQNDWPLHF.

This chain links TRBV6-6 with TRBJ1-2, with D perhaps matching TRBD1 (6 bases). Trimming shortened V by 3 bases and J by 2 bases, and 13 bases separated the two germline ends. Per the germline V gene, CDR1 is MNHNY and CDR2 is SVGAGI (reference sequence). CDR3 size: 15 residues. The CDR3 is CASSYPTTGNYGYTF. CDR3 sequence (DNA): TGTGCCAGCAGTTATCCTACTACAGGGAACTATGGCTACACCTTC.

V is TRBV30 and J is TRBJ2-7, with TRBD2 matching over 10 bases. From germline, CDR1 is GTSNPN and CDR2 SVGIG (reference sequence). J gave up 5 bases and V 5 bases, and 9 bases lay outside the gene matches. The CDR3 extends over 14 amino acids. The CDR3 region has the DNA TGTGCCTGGGGCCGAGAAAGCGGGAGGGACGAGCAGTACTTC. This codes for CAWGRESGRDEQYF.

The rearrangement uses TRBV27 and TRBJ2-3, with no clear D. V lost 4 bases and J lost 3, with 11 bases in between. The CDR3 totals 14 residues. The V gene's germline CDR1 is MNHEY and CDR2 SMNVEV (reference sequence). CDR3 amino acids: CASSSIVVTDTQYF. DNA of the CDR3: TGTGCCAGCAGTTCCATAGTTGTTACAGATACGCAGTATTTT.

The gene calls are TRBV5-1 and TRBJ2-7; D is unresolved. The germline V and J ends were trimmed by 0 bases and 3 bases, with 7 bases remaining between them. CDR1 SGHRS and CDR2 YFSETQ come from the germline V gene. The CDR3 has 13 amino acids. The CDR3 loop is CASSLAPGYEQYF. In nucleotides, the CDR3 is TGCGCCAGCAGCTTGGCCCCAGGCTACGAGCAGTACTTC.

The genes are TRBV6-5 and TRBJ2-2, with 11 bases that match TRBD2. Germline CDR1 MNHEY, CDR2 SVGAGI. This CDR3 spans 15 amino acids. Unmatched junction bases numbered 4, after V lost 6 bases and J lost 4 bases. Here the CDR3 reads CASSLLAGVTGELFF. The DNA of the CDR3 is TGTGCCAGCAGCCTACTAGCGGGAGTCACCGGGGAGCTGTTTTTT.

The gene calls are TRBV2 and TRBJ2-1; 10 bases match TRBD2. Germline CDR1 is SNHLY and CDR2 is FYNNEI. With 1 base clipped from V and 9 bases from J, the junction kept 6 bases outside the gene matches. This CDR3 has 15 amino acids. The CDR3 reads CASSEEASGSGEQFF. CDR3 DNA sequence: TGTGCCAGCAGTGAAGAGGCTAGCGGGAGTGGTGAGCAGTTCTTC.

The chain carries TRBV24-1 and TRBJ2-2; D gene uncertain. CDR3 size: 13 residues. V lost 9 bases to trimming and J lost 4 bases, with 11 bases between them. CDR1 KGHDR and CDR2 SFDVKD come from the germline V gene. The CDR3 DNA reads as TGTGCCACCGTTTCCGTCGTCACCGGGGAGCTGTTTTTT. Amino acid sequence: CATVSVVTGELFF.

This clone was found once. The chain links TRBV6-2 or TRBV6-3 to TRBJ2-3, with D hard to call. The CDR3 has 13 amino acids. Between the trimmed V and J ends, which lost 3 bases and 1 base, there was a span of 5 bases. Per germline, CDR1 MNHEY and CDR2 SVGEGT. The CDR3 sequence: CASSYIGTDTQYF. The CDR3 region has the DNA TGTGCCAGCAGTTATATCGGCACAGATACGCAGTATTTT.

The chain uses TRBV12-3 or TRBV12-4 and TRBJ1-3, with D unclear. The length of the CDR3 is 13 residues. Trimming took off 0 bases at V and 5 bases at J, with 5 bases between the two ends. In nucleotides, the CDR3 is TGTGCCAGCAGTTTAGCTGGGCGAAACACCATATATTTT. The encoded protein is CASSLAGRNTIYF.